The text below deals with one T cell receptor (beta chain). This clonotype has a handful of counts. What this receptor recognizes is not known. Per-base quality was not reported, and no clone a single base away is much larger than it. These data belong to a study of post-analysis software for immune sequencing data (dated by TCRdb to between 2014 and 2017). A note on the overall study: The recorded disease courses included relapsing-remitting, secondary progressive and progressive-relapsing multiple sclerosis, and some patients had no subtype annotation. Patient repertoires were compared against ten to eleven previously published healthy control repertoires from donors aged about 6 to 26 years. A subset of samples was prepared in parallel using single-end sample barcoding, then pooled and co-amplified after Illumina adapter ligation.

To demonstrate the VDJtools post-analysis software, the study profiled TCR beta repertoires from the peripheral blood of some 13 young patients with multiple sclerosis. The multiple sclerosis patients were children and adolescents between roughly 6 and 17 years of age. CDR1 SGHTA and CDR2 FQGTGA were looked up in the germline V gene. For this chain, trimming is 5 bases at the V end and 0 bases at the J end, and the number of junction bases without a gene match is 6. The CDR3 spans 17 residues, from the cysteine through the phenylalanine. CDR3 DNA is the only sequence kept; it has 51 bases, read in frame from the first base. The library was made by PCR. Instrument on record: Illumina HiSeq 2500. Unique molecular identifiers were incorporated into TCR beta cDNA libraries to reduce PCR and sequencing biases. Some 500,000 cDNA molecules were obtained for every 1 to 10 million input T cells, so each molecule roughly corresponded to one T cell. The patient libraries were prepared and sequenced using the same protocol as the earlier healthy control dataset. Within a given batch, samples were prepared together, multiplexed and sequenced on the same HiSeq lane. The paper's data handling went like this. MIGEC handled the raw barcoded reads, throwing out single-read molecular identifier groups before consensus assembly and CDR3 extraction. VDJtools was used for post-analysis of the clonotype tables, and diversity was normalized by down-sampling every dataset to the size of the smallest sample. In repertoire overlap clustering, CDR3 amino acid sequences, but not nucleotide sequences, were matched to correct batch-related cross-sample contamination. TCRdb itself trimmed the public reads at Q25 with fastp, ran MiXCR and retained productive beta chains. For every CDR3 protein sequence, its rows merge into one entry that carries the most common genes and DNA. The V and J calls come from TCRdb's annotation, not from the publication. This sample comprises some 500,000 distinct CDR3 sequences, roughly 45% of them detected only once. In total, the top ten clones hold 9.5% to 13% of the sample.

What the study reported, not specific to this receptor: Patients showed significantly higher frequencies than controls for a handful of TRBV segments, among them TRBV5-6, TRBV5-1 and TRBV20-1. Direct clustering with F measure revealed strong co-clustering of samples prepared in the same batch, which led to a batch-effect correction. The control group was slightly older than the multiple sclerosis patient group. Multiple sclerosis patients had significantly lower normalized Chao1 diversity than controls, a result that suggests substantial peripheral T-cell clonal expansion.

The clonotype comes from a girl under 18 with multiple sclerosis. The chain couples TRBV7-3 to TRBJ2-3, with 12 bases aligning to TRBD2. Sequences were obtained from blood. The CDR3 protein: CASSPRGTSGSTDTQYF. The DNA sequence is TGTGCCAGCAGCCCCCGGGGGACTAGCGGGAGCACAGATACGCAGTATTTT.